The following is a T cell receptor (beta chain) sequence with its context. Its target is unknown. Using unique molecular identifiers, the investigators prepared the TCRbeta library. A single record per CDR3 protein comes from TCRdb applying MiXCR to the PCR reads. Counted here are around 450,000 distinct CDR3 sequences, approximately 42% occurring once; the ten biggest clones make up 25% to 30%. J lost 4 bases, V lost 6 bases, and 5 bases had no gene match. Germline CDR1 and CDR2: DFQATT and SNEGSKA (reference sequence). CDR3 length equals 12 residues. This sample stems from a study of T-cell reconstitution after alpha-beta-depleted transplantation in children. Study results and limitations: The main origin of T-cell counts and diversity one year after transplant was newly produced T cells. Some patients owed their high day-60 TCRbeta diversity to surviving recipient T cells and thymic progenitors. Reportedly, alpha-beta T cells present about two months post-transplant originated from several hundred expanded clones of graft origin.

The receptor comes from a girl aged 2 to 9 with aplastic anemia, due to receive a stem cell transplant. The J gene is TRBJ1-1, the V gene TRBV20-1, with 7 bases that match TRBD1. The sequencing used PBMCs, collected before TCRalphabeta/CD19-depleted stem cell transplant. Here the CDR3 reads CSADRDGTEAFF. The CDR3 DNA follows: TGCAGTGCCGACAGGGATGGCACTGAAGCTTTCTTT.